The clone carrying this TCR beta chain has a handful of counts. Its antigen is unknown. The data belong to a study of beta chain features in type 1 diabetes. A single heparinised blood sample, averaging about 120 mL, was obtained per donor. TCRB transcripts that were expressed got sequenced, as all of the isolated RNA had been reverse transcribed. Clones were read by immunoSEQ multiplex PCR, and TCRdb kept only the in-frame ones, dropping some. Counted here are fewer than 300,000 clones, 11% occurring once; the ten biggest clones make up approximately 0.015%. Study-wide results and caveats: Within the patient group, naive, central memory and Treg TCRB repertoires appeared more similar to each other than within healthy donors. Researchers report that Type 1 diabetes patients had moderately but significantly shorter TCRB CDR3s across all four CD4+ subsets.

Germline loops: CDR1 DFQATT, CDR2 SNEGSKA (reference sequence). Deletions cut 6 bases from V and 10 bases from J, with 14 bases between. The CDR3 has 11 amino acids. This receptor was obtained from a man aged 25 to 40 with type 1 diabetes. The J gene is TRBJ2-3, the V gene TRBV20-1, with D maybe TRBD2 (5 bases). Sequencing was done on a sample of naive CD4+ T cells from blood. The CDR3 nucleotides read TGCAGTGCAACCGGGGTGGGTTCGCAGTATTTT. As protein: CSATGVGSQYF.